Below are 12 T cell receptor beta chains sequenced from a single sample in a study of cytomegalovirus exposure and HLA in healthy donors. Data came from immunoSEQ multiplex PCR; TCRdb stores just in-frame clones and leaves some out. The table records approximately 150,000 clones, almost 85% of them present only once. Input material: PBMCs. The receptors come from a man aged 30 to 39 in good health and CMV-seropositive.

This chain uses TRBV6-1 with TRBJ2-1; 8 nucleotides match TRBD2. The V and J ends lost 1 base and 10 bases, in that order; junction bases with no gene match: 9. The CDR3 extends over 15 amino acids. The germline CDR1 and CDR2 sequences are MNHNS and SASEGT. In DNA form, the CDR3 reads TGTGCCAGCAGTGAAGAGCCAGCGGGAGTCAAGGAGCAGTTCTTC. Translation: CASSEEPAGVKEQFF.

The V gene is TRBV13, the J gene TRBJ1-3; D unclear. Germline V gene data show CDR1 as PRHDT and CDR2 as FYEKMQ (reference sequence). V was clipped by 3 bases and J by 3 bases, with 3 bases between them. This CDR3 is built from 12 residues. Written as DNA, the CDR3 is TGTGCCAGCAGCTTCGGTGGAAACACCATATATTTT. Amino acid sequence: CASSFGGNTIYF. The full variable domain, with the rest looked up from reference TRBV13 and TRBJ1-3, is AAGVIQSPRHLIKEKRETATLKCYPIPRHDTVYWYQQGPGQDPQFLISFYEKMQSDKGSIPDRFSAQQFSDYHSELNMSSLELGDSALYFCASSFGGNTIYFGEGSWLTVV.

V and J are TRBV5-1 and TRBJ1-4, with no clear D. CDR3 length: 14 residues. The germline V and J ends were trimmed by 1 base and 0 bases, with 4 bases remaining between them. The germline gives CDR1 SGHRS, CDR2 YFSETQ. The CDR3 spells CASSLSATNEKLFF. The CDR3 DNA reads as TGCGCCAGCAGCTTGTCGGCAACTAATGAAAAACTGTTTTTT.

The rearrangement uses TRBV7-3 and TRBJ1-1, with 7 bases aligning to TRBD1. Germline CDR1 is SGHTA and CDR2 is FQGTGA. After removal of 5 bases from V and 7 bases from J, the junction contained 10 bases not matched to a gene. CDR3 length: 14 residues. The CDR3 loop reads CASSEGQLGYEAFF. The CDR3 DNA is TGTGCCAGCAGCGAGGGACAGCTTGGTTATGAAGCTTTCTTT.

This chain links TRBV27 with TRBJ1-1, with a tentative D call TRBD1 (6 bases). CDR1 is MNHEY and CDR2 is SMNVEV in the germline V gene (reference sequence). The CDR3 runs 14 residues. V lost 3 bases, J lost 7 bases, and 15 bases lay in between. The CDR3 region has the DNA TGTGCCAGCAGTTTTGGTAACAGGGTCAGTGAAGCTTTCTTT. It codes for CASSFGNRVSEAFF.

The chain employs TRBV27 and TRBJ2-7; 7 positions agree with TRBD1. There are 14 residues in the CDR3. CDR1 and CDR2 from the germline V gene are MNHEY and SMNVEV (reference sequence). V gave up 6 bases and J gave up 9 bases; unmatched junction bases: 14. CDR3 in amino acids: CASRQGQSSAVQYF. The DNA for the CDR3 is TGTGCCAGCAGACAGGGACAGTCGTCGGCTGTGCAGTACTTC.

The rearrangement links TRBV11-2 to TRBJ2-7, with no clear D. Germline assignment: CDR1 SGHAT and CDR2 FQNNGV. Trimming stripped 5 bases from V and 6 bases from J, with 17 bases between. The CDR3 contains 14 residues. The CDR3 protein is CASSPTIITGEQYF. DNA of the CDR3: TGTGCCAGCAGCCCTACCATAATCACCGGCGAGCAGTACTTC.

The chain carries TRBV7-3 and TRBJ1-6; unclear D gene. CDR1 and CDR2 (germline): SGHTA, FQGTGA. CDR3 size: 15 residues. V was pared by 3 bases and J by 8 bases, with 14 bases between. DNA for the CDR3: TGTGCCAGCAGCTTCTCGGGAGGGTGGGATTCACCCCTCCACTTT. Translation: CASSFSGGWDSPLHF.

The chain joins TRBV2 to TRBJ1-4; TRBD1 agrees at 8 bases. This CDR3 contains 16 residues. V trimming: 4 bases; J trimming: 5 bases; junction bases outside the gene matches: 9. Germline V lookup: CDR1 SNHLY, CDR2 FYNNEI. As DNA, the CDR3 is TGTGCCAGCAGTGTGGGGACAGGCGGACGAAATGAAAAACTGTTTTTT. Translation gives CASSVGTGGRNEKLFF. Full variable domain (remainder filled in from reference TRBV2 and TRBJ1-4): EPEVTQTPSHQVTQMGQEVILRCVPISNHLYFYWYRQILGQKVEFLVSFYNNEISEKSEIFDDQFSVERPDGSNFTLKIRSTKLEDSAMYFCASSVGTGGRNEKLFFGSGTQLSVL.

The chain carries TRBV27 and TRBJ1-1, with 10 bases matching TRBD1. J was trimmed by 11 bases and V by 5 bases; bases with no gene match: 14. The CDR3 length is 15 residues. Germline loops: CDR1 MNHEY, CDR2 SMNVEV (reference sequence). The CDR3 DNA follows: TGTGCCAGCAGTCCACGACAGGGGGCGGGTTTGGAGGCTTTCTTT. This translates into CASSPRQGAGLEAFF.

This clone is a singleton in its sample. The rearrangement joins TRBV5-1 to TRBJ2-2, with D perhaps matching TRBD2 (6 bases). The germline V and J ends were trimmed by 3 bases and 1 base, with 10 bases remaining between them. Germline V gives CDR1 SGHRS, CDR2 YFSETQ. The CDR3 sequence is 15 residues long. The CDR3 loop is CASSSSGGNTGELFF. In DNA form, the CDR3 reads TGCGCCAGCAGCTCGTCCGGGGGGAACACCGGGGAGCTGTTTTTT.

This sequence joins TRBV7-3 and TRBJ2-1; the match to TRBD1 covers 8 bases. The CDR3 loop spans 14 amino acids. Trimming at V came to 5 bases and at J to 8 bases, leaving 8 bases not matched to a gene. In germline, CDR1 is SGHTA, CDR2 FQGTGA. CDR3 residues: CASSRQGRTDEQFF. CDR3 nucleotides: TGTGCCAGCAGCCGACAGGGGAGGACCGATGAGCAGTTCTTC. Based on the CDR3 plus reference TRBV7-3 and TRBJ2-1, the full variable domain is GAGVSQTPSNKVTEKGKYVELRCDPISGHTALYWYRQSLGQGPEFLIYFQGTGAADDSGLPNDRFFAVRPEGSVSTLKIQRTERGDSAVYLCASSRQGRTDEQFFGPGTRLTVL.